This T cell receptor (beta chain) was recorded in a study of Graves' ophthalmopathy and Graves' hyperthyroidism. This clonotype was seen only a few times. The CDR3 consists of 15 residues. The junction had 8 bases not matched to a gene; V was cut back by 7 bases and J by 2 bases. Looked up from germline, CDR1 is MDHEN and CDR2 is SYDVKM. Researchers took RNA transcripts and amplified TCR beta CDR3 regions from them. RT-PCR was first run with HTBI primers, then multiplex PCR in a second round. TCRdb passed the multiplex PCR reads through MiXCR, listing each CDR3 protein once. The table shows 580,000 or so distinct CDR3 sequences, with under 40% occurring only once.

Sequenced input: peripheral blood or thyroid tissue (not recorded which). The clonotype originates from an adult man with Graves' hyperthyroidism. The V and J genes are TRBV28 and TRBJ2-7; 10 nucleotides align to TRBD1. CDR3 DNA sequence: TGTGCCAGCACCTTAGTAGGACAGGGGGCCTACGAGCAGTACTTC. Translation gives CASTLVGQGAYEQYF.